This T cell receptor beta chain was identified in a study of T cells in Graves' hyperthyroidism and ophthalmopathy. Whole-study findings and limits: In the analysis, a 13 V-J model separated ophthalmopathy from stable hyperthyroidism. Ophthalmopathy was predicted by the model a median of approximately 6 months ahead of onset. Most thyroid clonotypes that were expanded above 0.001 also turned up in blood.

This CDR3 spans 15 amino acids. Trimming took off 2 bases at V and 8 bases at J, with 21 bases between the two ends. The germline V gene has CDR1 DFQATT and CDR2 SNEGSKA (reference sequence). For the diagnoses, clinical symptoms, serum thyroxine and TRAb, thyroid ultrasound and orbital computed tomography were used. What was amplified from RNA transcripts were TCR beta CDR3 regions. HTBI primers were the set used in a first-round RT-PCR of the TCR CDR3. TCRdb ran MiXCR on the multiplex PCR reads and lists one entry per CDR3 protein. The data hold roughly 500,000 distinct CDR3 sequences, with 46% observed a single time. As regards this clonotype: Its specificity is not known.

The source is an adult woman with Graves' disease, either hyperthyroidism or ophthalmopathy (not recorded which). The chain uses TRBV20-1 and TRBJ1-2, with no clear D. Sequencing was done on a sample of peripheral blood or thyroid tissue (not recorded which). This CDR3 is CSARKLAGGRYGYTF. CDR3 DNA sequence: TGCAGTGCTAGAAAACTAGCGGGAGGACGGTACGGCTACACCTTC.